This T cell receptor (beta chain) is from a study of blood T cell repertoires in COVID-19. Original processing notes: It was from reference gene primer amplification that nucleated cell counts were estimated. This table comes from immunoSEQ multiplex PCR, and its TCRdb copy is limited to in-frame clones, with some not included. That table furnishes V, J and clone size, whereas the DNA furnished D and trimming. This table holds about 300,000 clones, 80% to 90% found once. With V trimmed by 2 bases and J by 4 bases, 8 bases remained unmatched. Germline V CDR1 and CDR2: KGHSH, LQKENI. This CDR3 is 16 amino acids long.

The specimen sequenced was peripheral blood. The chain links TRBV18 to TRBJ1-2; 9 bases line up with TRBD1. This TCR derives from a man between 18 and 29 years old who had recovered from COVID-19. The CDR3 DNA reads as TGTGCCAGCTCACCAAAAGGGACAGGGATCGGCTATGGCTACACCTTC. It yields the protein CASSPKGTGIGYGYTF.